The rows below give T cell receptor beta chains drawn from one sample of a study of shared clonotypes between healthy human individuals. Produced via immunoSEQ multiplex PCR; TCRdb's table is partial and in-frame only. The profile shows nearly 2 million clones, over 85% of them singletons. Sequencing was performed on naive CD8+ T cells sorted from blood. Every receptor here comes from a man between 18 and 29 years old in good health. Each CDR3 is given with its conserved first and last residue. The D gene is left open where the match is weak.

TRBJ1-4,NA,TRBV5-5,TGTGCCAGCAGGCCGACTGTTGCAGCTAATGAAAAACTGTTTTTT,CASRPTVAANEKLFF
TRBJ1-1,TRBD1,TRBV5-1,TGCGCCAGCAGCTCCCAGCCGGGACAGGGGGAAGGGCACACTGAAGCTTTCTTT,CASSSQPGQGEGHTEAFF
TRBJ1-2,NA,TRBV2,TGTGCCAGCAGTGATGAGGGGGGCGATGGCTACACCTTC,CASSDEGGDGYTF
TRBJ1-1,NA,TRBV6-5,TGTGCCAGCAGTATTGACAGCGGCACTGAAGCTTTCTTT,CASSIDSGTEAFF
TRBJ2-3,NA,TRBV13,TGTGCCCCCCGGCGGCTAGATTACACAGATACGCAGTATTTT,CAPRRLDYTDTQYF
TRBJ2-2,NA,TRBV9,TGTGCCAGCAGCCTCGGTACCACCGGGGAGCTGTTTTTT,CASSLGTTGELFF
TRBJ2-5,TRBD2,TRBV27,TGTGCCAGCAGTCCGAGCGGGGGGTCCCAAGAGACCCAGTACTTC,CASSPSGGSQETQYF
TRBJ2-2,TRBD1,TRBV6-5,TGTGCCAGCAGACACAGGGGTGGCACCGGGGAGCTGTTTTTT,CASRHRGGTGELFF
TRBJ1-2,NA,TRBV6-6,TGTGCCAGCGGTGACTGGGACTATGGCTACACCTTC,CASGDWDYGYTF
TRBJ2-2,NA,TRBV7-9,TGTGCCAGCAATGGGCCGGGGGCAGCAACCGGGGAGCTGTTTTTT,CASNGPGAATGELFF